The 14 T cell receptor beta chains below were found in one sample sequenced in a study of siplizumab effects on memory and regulatory T cells. Repertoires were generated with immunoSEQ multiplex PCR, while TCRdb's copy carries only in-frame clones and drops some. The repertoire has about 120,000 clones, 80% to 95% of them found once; the top ten carry roughly 0.15%. Sample: non-Treg CD4+ T cells sorted from blood. Receptors were obtained from a human donor in good health.

V gene TRBV5-6 combines with J gene TRBJ2-7, with D perhaps being TRBD1 or TRBD2 (5 bases each). V lost 1 base to trimming and J lost 6 bases, with 11 bases between them. The CDR3 runs to 13 residues. CDR1 is SGHDT, CDR2 YYEEEE, per germline. The CDR3: CASSLWLGREQYF. Here the CDR3 DNA reads TGTGCCAGCAGCTTGTGGCTGGGACGCGAGCAGTACTTC.

The chain carries TRBV4-3 and TRBJ1-1; 8 bases match TRBD1. The CDR3 is 15 residues long. CDR1 LGHNA and CDR2 YSLEER come from the germline V gene. The junction had 5 bases not matched to a gene; V was cut back by 4 bases and J by 1 base. This CDR3 reads CASSRTDRGNTEAFF. CDR3 in DNA: TGCGCCAGCAGCCGAACCGACAGGGGGAACACTGAAGCTTTCTTT.

V gene TRBV28 combines with J gene TRBJ2-2; D ambiguous. The CDR3 runs to 14 residues. The germline V gene has CDR1 MDHEN and CDR2 SYDVKM. Trimming took off 5 bases at V and 5 bases at J, with 12 bases between the two ends. The CDR3 coding sequence is TGTGCCAGCAGTACACAACCGGCTACCGGGGAGCTGTTTTTT. Its translation is CASSTQPATGELFF. Variable domain in full (rest from reference TRBV28 and TRBJ2-2): DVKVTQSSRYLVKRTGEKVFLECVQDMDHENMFWYRQDPGLGLRLIYFSYDVKMKEKGDIPEGYSVSREKKERFSLILESASTNQTSMYLCASSTQPATGELFFGEGSRLTVL.

This clone was detected only a few times. This rearrangement joins TRBV7-2 to TRBJ1-5; D perhaps matches TRBD1 (5 bases). Deletions cut 3 bases from V and 10 bases from J, with 10 bases between. CDR3 length: 12 residues. Germline loops: CDR1 SGHTA, CDR2 FQGNSA. This chain's CDR3 is CASSFPQGPQHF. CDR3 in DNA: TGTGCCAGCAGCTTCCCCCAGGGTCCCCAGCATTTT.

This sequence joins TRBV6-4 and TRBJ1-1, with D unclear. The V end lost 0 bases, the J end lost 1 base, and 9 bases lay between the germline ends. In germline, CDR1 is MRHNA, CDR2 SNTAGT. This CDR3 has 15 amino acids. The CDR3 bases are TGTGCCAGCAGTGACTCGACCAGGAAGAACACTGAAGCTTTCTTT. This codes for CASSDSTRKNTEAFF.

The gene calls are TRBV11-2 and TRBJ1-2; the D gene is possibly TRBD1 (6 bases). Looked up from germline, CDR1 is SGHAT and CDR2 is FQNNGV. This CDR3 is built from 15 residues. The V end lost 4 bases, the J end lost 0 bases, and 12 bases lay between the germline ends. Written as DNA, the CDR3 is TGTGCCAGCAGCTCCTCCACAGGGACTAACTATGGCTACACCTTC. Its translation is CASSSSTGTNYGYTF.

The rearrangement uses TRBV5-5 and TRBJ1-1; D might be TRBD1 (5 bases). Germline V CDR1 and CDR2: SGHKS, YYEKEE (reference sequence). This CDR3 is 13 amino acids long. V was trimmed by 4 bases and J by 5 bases, leaving 12 bases between them. CDR3 sequence (DNA): TGTGCCAGCAGCGCAGGGTTTTCAACTGAAGCTTTCTTT. Translating it yields CASSAGFSTEAFF.

In this sample, this clone turned up once. The genes are TRBV4-3 and TRBJ1-3, with unresolved D. Trimming left V 1 base short and J 0 bases short, with 10 bases between. Germline CDR1 reads LGHNA; CDR2 reads YSLEER. The CDR3 loop spans 16 amino acids. This CDR3 reads CASSQAQARSGNTIYF. CDR3 DNA: TGCGCCAGCAGCCAAGCCCAGGCCCGCTCTGGAAACACCATATATTTT.

The V gene is TRBV6-5, the J gene TRBJ2-1; maybe TRBD2 (6 bases). V was pared by 3 bases and J by 5 bases, with 14 bases between. Germline CDR1 and CDR2: MNHEY and SVGAGI. This CDR3 has 15 residues. The DNA of the CDR3 is TGTGCCAGCAGTTATGGCGCGGGACTTAACAATGAGCAGTTCTTC. Protein: CASSYGAGLNNEQFF.

The J gene is TRBJ2-3, the V gene TRBV18; 9 nucleotides line up with TRBD2. V shed 1 base and J 0 bases; nucleotides not matched to a gene: 2. Germline loops: CDR1 KGHSH, CDR2 LQKENI. The CDR3 runs 16 residues. In nucleotides, the CDR3 is TGTGCCAGCTCACCACAGCGGGGGGCTAGCACAGATACGCAGTATTTT. Translation: CASSPQRGASTDTQYF.

The chain carries TRBV2 and TRBJ2-1; a possible D gene is TRBD1 (5 bases). V was shortened by 3 bases and J by 7 bases, with 16 bases between the two germline ends. The CDR3 length is 15 residues. CDR1 is SNHLY, CDR2 FYNNEI, per germline. CDR3 in amino acids: CASSDRVGYRNEQFF. The CDR3 nucleotides are TGTGCCAGCAGTGACAGGGTTGGGTACCGGAATGAGCAGTTCTTC. Supplemented by reference TRBV2 and TRBJ2-1, the full variable domain reads EPEVTQTPSHQVTQMGQEVILRCVPISNHLYFYWYRQILGQKVEFLVSFYNNEISEKSEIFDDQFSVERPDGSNFTLKIRSTKLEDSAMYFCASSDRVGYRNEQFFGPGTRLTVL.

The genes are TRBV14 and TRBJ2-7; D unresolved. Looked up from germline, CDR1 is SGHDN and CDR2 is FVKESK. Trimming stripped 1 base from V and 3 bases from J, with 7 bases between. The CDR3 length is 13 residues. The CDR3 loop is CASSQVSYYEQYF. CDR3 coding DNA: TGTGCCAGCAGCCAAGTCAGTTACTACGAGCAGTACTTC.

The chain carries TRBV29-1 and TRBJ2-6, with 10 bases that match TRBD1. The CDR3 contains 17 residues. After removal of 4 bases from V and 0 bases from J, the junction contained 6 bases not matched to a gene. Germline lookup yields CDR1 SQVTM and CDR2 ANQGSEA. The CDR3 DNA follows: TGCAGCGTTGCCGGGACAGGGGACGACTCTGGGGCCAACGTCCTGACTTTC. Protein: CSVAGTGDDSGANVLTF.

The chain uses TRBV18 and TRBJ1-1; possible D gene TRBD1, 5 bases. Trimming stripped 2 bases from V and 3 bases from J, with 10 bases between. The CDR3 length is 14 residues. Germline-derived CDR1 and CDR2 are KGHSH and LQKENI. DNA of the CDR3: TGTGCCAGCTCACCAGTGACAGCCCACACTGAAGCTTTCTTT. It encodes CASSPVTAHTEAFF.